This T cell receptor beta chain emerged from a study of early T cells in non-severe SARS-CoV-2 infection. Study-wide background: The authors sequenced bulk RNA from unsorted whole blood, leaving chains unpaired. Study outcomes and limitations: Private and CD4 specificities were missed by VDJdb matching, skewed to anti-spike CD8.

With respect to this clonotype: No antigen is known for it.

The length of the CDR3 is 14 residues. Germline V lookup: CDR1 LGHNA, CDR2 YSLEER. Unmatched junction bases numbered 3, after V lost 4 bases and J lost 1 base. Molecules of cDNA were individually given unique molecular identifiers that were attached to them. Using its own MiXCR run on the 5' RACE reads, TCRdb lists one record per CDR3 protein. The sample has about 42,000 distinct CDR3 sequences; roughly 7.1% are singletons. Sequencing was carried out using whole blood. This TCR was sampled from an adult who was a healthcare worker with PCR-confirmed SARS-CoV-2 infection or an uninfected control (not recorded which). The chain joins TRBV4-3 to TRBJ2-7, with 8 bases that match TRBD2. The CDR3 DNA is TGCGCCAGCAGCCCAGGACTAGCTTCCTACGAGCAGTACTTC. This translates into CASSPGLASYEQYF.